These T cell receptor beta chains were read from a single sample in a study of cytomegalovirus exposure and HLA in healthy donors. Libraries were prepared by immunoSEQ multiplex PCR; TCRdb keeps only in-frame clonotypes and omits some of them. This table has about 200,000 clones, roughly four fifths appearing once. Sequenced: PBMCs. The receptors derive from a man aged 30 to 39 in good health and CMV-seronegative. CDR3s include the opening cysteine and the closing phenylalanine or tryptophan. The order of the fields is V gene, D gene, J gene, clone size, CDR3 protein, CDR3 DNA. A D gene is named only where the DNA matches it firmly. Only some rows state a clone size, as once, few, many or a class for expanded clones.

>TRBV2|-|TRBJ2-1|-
CASSEGRSGEQFF
TGTGCCAGCAGTGAAGGACGGTCAGGTGAGCAGTTCTTC
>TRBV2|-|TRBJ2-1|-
CARTSGGFHNEQFF
TGTGCCAGGACTTCTGGGGGCTTTCACAATGAGCAGTTCTTC
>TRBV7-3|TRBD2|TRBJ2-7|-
CASSLTGTSGRAEQYF
TGTGCCAGCAGCTTAACAGGGACTAGCGGGAGGGCCGAGCAGTACTTC
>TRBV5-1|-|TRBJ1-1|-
CASSLGAGSWHKDIEAFF
TGCGCCAGCAGCTTGGGGGCGGGATCATGGCATAAGGATATTGAAGCTTTCTTT
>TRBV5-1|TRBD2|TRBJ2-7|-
CASSLGTAGGEQYF
TGCGCCAGCAGCTTGGGCACAGCGGGAGGGGAGCAGTACTTC
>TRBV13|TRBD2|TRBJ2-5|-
CASSPRTSGRETQYF
TGTGCCAGCAGCCCGCGGACTAGCGGGAGAGAGACCCAGTACTTC
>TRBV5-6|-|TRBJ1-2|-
CASSLDGNYGYTF
TGTGCCAGCAGCTTGGACGGTAACTATGGCTACACCTTC
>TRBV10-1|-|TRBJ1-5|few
CASRGDRNSNQPQHF
TGCGCCAGCAGAGGTGACAGAAATAGCAATCAGCCCCAGCATTTT
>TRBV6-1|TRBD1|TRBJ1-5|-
CASSGGGQGWSSNQPQHF
TGTGCCAGCAGTGGGGGAGGACAGGGGTGGTCTAGCAATCAGCCCCAGCATTTT
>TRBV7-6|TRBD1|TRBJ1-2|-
CASSLGQGNYGYTF
TGTGCCAGCAGCTTAGGACAGGGGAACTATGGCTACACCTTC
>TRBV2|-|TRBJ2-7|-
CASMSGRREEQYF
TGTGCCAGCATGAGCGGAAGGAGGGAAGAGCAGTACTTC
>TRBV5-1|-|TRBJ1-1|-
CASSSEQGTDVAFF
TGCGCCAGCAGCTCCGAACAGGGAACCGACGTAGCTTTCTTT
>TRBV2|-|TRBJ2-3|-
CASIFEETSTDTQYF
TGTGCCAGCATCTTTGAGGAGACTAGCACAGATACGCAGTATTTT
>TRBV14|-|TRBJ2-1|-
CASSQDGGGGIFYEQFF
TGTGCCAGCAGCCAAGACGGAGGGGGGGGCATCTTCTATGAGCAGTTCTTC
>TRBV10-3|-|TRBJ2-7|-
CAIAPGDLRVEQYF
TGTGCCATCGCCCCCGGGGACTTAAGGGTCGAGCAGTACTTC
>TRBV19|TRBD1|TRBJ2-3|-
CASSMSGGSYLGTDTQYF
TGTGCCAGTAGTATGTCAGGGGGCTCATATCTCGGGACAGATACGCAGTATTTT
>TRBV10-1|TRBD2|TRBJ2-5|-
CASSGTGTSKETQYF
TGCGCCAGCAGTGGAACCGGGACTAGTAAAGAGACCCAGTACTTC
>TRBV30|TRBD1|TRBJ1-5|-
CAWAGQSNQPQHF
TGTGCCTGGGCGGGACAGAGCAATCAGCCCCAGCATTTT
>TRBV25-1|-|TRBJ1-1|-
CATQAIGVNTEAFF
TGTGCCACACAAGCGATAGGGGTGAACACTGAAGCTTTCTTT
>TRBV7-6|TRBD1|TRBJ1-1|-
CASSERDRGLLNTEAFF
TGTGCCAGCAGCGAACGGGACAGGGGACTTTTGAACACTGAAGCTTTCTTT
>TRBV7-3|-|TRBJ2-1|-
CASAMWGVAGDEQFF
TGTGCCAGCGCGATGTGGGGAGTAGCCGGCGATGAGCAGTTCTTC
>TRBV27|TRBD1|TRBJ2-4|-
CASRPGGLGKNIQYF
TGTGCCAGCAGGCCAGGGGGCCTTGGCAAAAACATTCAGTACTTC
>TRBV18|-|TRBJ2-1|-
CASSPGQGFTYNEQFF
TGTGCCAGCTCACCGGGCCAGGGGTTCACCTACAATGAGCAGTTCTTC
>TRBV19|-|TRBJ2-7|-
CASSTIEGEIYEQYF
TGTGCCAGTAGTACAATAGAGGGGGAGATCTACGAGCAGTACTTC
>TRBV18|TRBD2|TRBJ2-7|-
CASSPLAGGYEQYF
TGTGCCAGCTCACCCCTAGCGGGAGGGTACGAGCAGTACTTC
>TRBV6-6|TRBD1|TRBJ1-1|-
CASTIQGLFEAFF
TGTGCCAGCACGATACAGGGGCTGTTTGAAGCTTTCTTT
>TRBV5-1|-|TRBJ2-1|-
CASSLTTDEQFF
TGCGCCAGCAGCTTGACGACAGATGAGCAGTTCTTC
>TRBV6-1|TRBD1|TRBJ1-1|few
CASSEETGMNTEAFF
TGTGCCAGCAGTGAAGAGACAGGGATGAACACTGAAGCTTTCTTT
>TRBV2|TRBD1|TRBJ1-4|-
CAGRTGINEKLFF
TGTGCCGGCCGGACAGGGATTAATGAAAAACTGTTTTTT
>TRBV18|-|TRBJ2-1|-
CASSLDRYNEQFF
TGTGCCAGCTCTCTGGACAGATACAATGAGCAGTTCTTC
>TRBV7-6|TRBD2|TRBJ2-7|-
CASSPGLAGPPLKQYF
TGTGCCAGCAGCCCGGGGCTAGCGGGGCCTCCGTTAAAGCAGTACTTC
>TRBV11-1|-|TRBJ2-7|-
CASSPYAAASYEQYF
TGTGCCAGCAGCCCGTACGCAGCGGCCTCCTACGAGCAGTACTTC
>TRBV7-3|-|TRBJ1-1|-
CASSLTRRENTEAFF
TGTGCCAGCAGCTTAACACGCAGGGAGAACACTGAAGCTTTCTTT
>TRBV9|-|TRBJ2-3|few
CASSSGTSTDTQYF
TGTGCCAGCAGCAGTGGGACTAGCACAGATACGCAGTATTTT
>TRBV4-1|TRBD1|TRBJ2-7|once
CASSDPRGRSEQYF
TGCGCCAGCAGTGATCCCAGGGGGCGGTCCGAGCAGTACTTC
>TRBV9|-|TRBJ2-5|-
CSQETQYF
TGTTCGCAAGAGACCCAGTACTTC
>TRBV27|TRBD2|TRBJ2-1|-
CASGIAGSSYNEQFF
TGTGCCAGCGGTATAGCGGGAAGCTCCTACAATGAGCAGTTCTTC
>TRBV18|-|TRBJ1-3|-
CASSPPWDLASGNTIYF
TGTGCCAGCTCACCACCTTGGGACTTAGCCTCTGGAAACACCATATATTTT
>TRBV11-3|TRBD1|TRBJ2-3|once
CASSSGQGSTDTQYF
TGTGCCAGCAGCTCTGGACAGGGCAGCACAGATACGCAGTATTTT
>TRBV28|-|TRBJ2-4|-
CASSPSQGRVKNIQYF
TGTGCCAGCAGTCCATCACAGGGTAGGGTCAAAAACATTCAGTACTTC
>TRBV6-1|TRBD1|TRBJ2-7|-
CAIPGGTYEQYF
TGTGCCATCCCAGGGGGCACATACGAGCAGTACTTC
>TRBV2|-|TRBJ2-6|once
CASRVPRGGANVLTF
TGTGCCAGCAGGGTACCCAGAGGTGGGGCCAACGTCCTGACTTTC
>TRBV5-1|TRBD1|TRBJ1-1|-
CASSLDRVGNTEAFF
TGCGCCAGCAGCTTAGACAGGGTGGGGAACACTGAAGCTTTCTTT
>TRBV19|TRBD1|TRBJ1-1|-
CASSAEGRGAFF
TGTGCCAGTAGTGCTGAGGGCAGGGGGGCTTTCTTT
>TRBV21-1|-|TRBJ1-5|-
CASSAPTGNSNQPQHF
TGTGCCAGCAGCGCCCCGACAGGAAATAGCAATCAGCCCCAGCATTTT
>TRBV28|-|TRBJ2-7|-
CASSDGGTPDF
TGTGCCAGCAGTGATGGGGGGACTCCAGATTTC
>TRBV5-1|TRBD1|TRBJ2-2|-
CASSFDRGNYGGELFF
TGCGCCAGCAGCTTCGACAGGGGAAATTATGGCGGGGAGCTGTTTTTT
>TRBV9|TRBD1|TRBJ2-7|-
CASSVRCVNRDRGGEQYF
TGTGCCAGCAGCGTACGTTGTGTAAACCGGGACAGGGGGGGCGAGCAGTACTTC
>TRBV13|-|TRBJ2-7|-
CASSVRLVRPYEQYF
TGTGCCAGCAGCGTCAGACTAGTACGACCCTACGAGCAGTACTTC
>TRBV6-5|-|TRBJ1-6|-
CAGPWQTNSPLHF
TGTGCCGGTCCCTGGCAAACTAATTCACCCCTCCACTTT
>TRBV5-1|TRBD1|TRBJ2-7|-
CASSLGQGAVGEQYF
TGCGCCAGCAGCTTAGGACAGGGGGCTGTGGGCGAGCAGTACTTC
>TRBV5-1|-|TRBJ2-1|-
CASELGYRDLYNEQFF
TGCGCCAGCGAGCTTGGGTACAGGGACCTCTACAATGAGCAGTTCTTC
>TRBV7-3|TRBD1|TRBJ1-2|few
CASSLAPGQGDGYTF
TGTGCCAGCAGCTTAGCTCCTGGACAGGGGGACGGCTACACCTTC
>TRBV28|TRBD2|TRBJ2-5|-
CASSGTIQETQYF
TGTGCCAGCAGTGGGACTATTCAAGAGACCCAGTACTTC
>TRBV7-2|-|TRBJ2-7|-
CASSAPGLYEQYF
TGTGCCAGCAGCGCCCCAGGGTTATACGAGCAGTACTTC
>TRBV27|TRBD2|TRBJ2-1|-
CASSPLGLAGSGNEQFF
TGTGCCAGCAGTCCACTGGGACTAGCGGGATCTGGCAATGAGCAGTTCTTC
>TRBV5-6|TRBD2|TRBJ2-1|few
CASSYSPGLALSSYNEQFF
TGTGCCAGCAGCTATTCGCCGGGACTAGCGTTGAGCTCCTACAATGAGCAGTTCTTC
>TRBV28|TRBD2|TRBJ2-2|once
CASSPPRLASGELFF
TGTGCCAGCAGCCCCCCCCGACTAGCTTCCGGGGAGCTGTTTTTT
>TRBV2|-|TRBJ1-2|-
CASSVTVGGYTF
TGTGCCAGCAGTGTAACGGTCGGGGGCTACACCTTC
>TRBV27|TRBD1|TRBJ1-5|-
CASRDGTGGAHQPQHF
TGTGCCAGCAGGGACGGGACAGGGGGCGCACATCAGCCCCAGCATTTT